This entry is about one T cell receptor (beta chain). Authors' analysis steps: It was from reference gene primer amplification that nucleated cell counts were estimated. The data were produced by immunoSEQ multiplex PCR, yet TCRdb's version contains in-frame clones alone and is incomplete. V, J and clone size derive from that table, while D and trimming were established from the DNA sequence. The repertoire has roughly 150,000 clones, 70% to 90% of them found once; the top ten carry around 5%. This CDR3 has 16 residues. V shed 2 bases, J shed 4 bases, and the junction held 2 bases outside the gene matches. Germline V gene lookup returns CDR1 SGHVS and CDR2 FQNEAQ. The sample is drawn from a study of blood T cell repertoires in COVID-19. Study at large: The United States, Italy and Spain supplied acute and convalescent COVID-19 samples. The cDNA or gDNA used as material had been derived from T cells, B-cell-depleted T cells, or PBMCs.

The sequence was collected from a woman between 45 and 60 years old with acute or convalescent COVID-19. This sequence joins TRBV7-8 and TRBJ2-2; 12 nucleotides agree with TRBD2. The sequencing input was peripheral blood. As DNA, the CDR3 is TGTGCCAGCAGCTTACGACTAGCGGGGGCCACCGGGGAGCTGTTTTTT. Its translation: CASSLRLAGATGELFF.